Listed below are T cell receptor beta chains from one sample, sequenced in a study of response to subunit inactivated influenza vaccine. TCRdb independently ran MiXCR on the RT-PCR reads; one entry per CDR3 protein. The sample gives about 650,000 distinct CDR3 sequences, more than 15% of which show up once; roughly 12% is in the top ten. The sample consisted of PBMCs from blood, taken 11 to 12 days after vaccination. These receptors originate from a man aged 45-60 years who received an inactivated influenza vaccine. The CDR3 runs from the conserved cysteine through the conserved F or W. A D gene is named only where the DNA matches it firmly. Clone size, where shown, is once, few, many, or a class for clones that have expanded.

cdr3_nt: TGTGCCAGCAGGAGACAGGGAACTCTAGCAACTAATGAAAAACTGTTTTTT
cdr3_aa: CASRRQGTLATNEKLFF
v_call: TRBV27
d_call: TRBD1
j_call: TRBJ1-4
clone_size: few

cdr3_nt: TGTGCCAGCAGCGATTCAGGGGGAACCTACGAGCAGTACTTC
cdr3_aa: CASSDSGGTYEQYF
v_call: TRBV2
d_call: TRBD1
j_call: TRBJ2-7
clone_size: few

cdr3_nt: TGCGCCAGCAGCCGAGGGACGGTGAACACCGGGGAGCTGTTTTTT
cdr3_aa: CASSRGTVNTGELFF
v_call: TRBV4-1
d_call: -
j_call: TRBJ2-2
clone_size: few

cdr3_nt: TGTGCCAGCAGCTCGGGGAATTCACCCCTCCACTTT
cdr3_aa: CASSSGNSPLHF
v_call: TRBV7-2
d_call: -
j_call: TRBJ1-6
clone_size: -

cdr3_nt: TGTGCCAGCAGTGGGCGGGGGGCCACCGTAGATACGCAGTATTTT
cdr3_aa: CASSGRGATVDTQYF
v_call: TRBV6-1
d_call: TRBD2
j_call: TRBJ2-3
clone_size: few

cdr3_nt: TGTGCCACCAGCAGCGGGGGCTACGGGGATGAGCAGTTCTTC
cdr3_aa: CATSSGGYGDEQFF
v_call: TRBV24-1
d_call: TRBD2
j_call: TRBJ2-1
clone_size: few

cdr3_nt: TGTGCTAGCAGCCTAGGCAGGGGTTGGCAAGAGACCCAGTACTTC
cdr3_aa: CASSLGRGWQETQYF
v_call: TRBV7-7
d_call: -
j_call: TRBJ2-5
clone_size: -

cdr3_nt: TGTGCCAGCTCACCACAGGTCCTGGATGAAAAACTGTTTTTT
cdr3_aa: CASSPQVLDEKLFF
v_call: TRBV18
d_call: -
j_call: TRBJ1-4
clone_size: few

cdr3_nt: TGCGCCAGCAGCGGCCCGACAAGGGGCCTTGACGAGCAGTACTTC
cdr3_aa: CASSGPTRGLDEQYF
v_call: TRBV5-1
d_call: -
j_call: TRBJ2-7
clone_size: -

cdr3_nt: TGCGCCAGTAGGGCGAGCACGAACACCGGGGAGCTGTTTTTT
cdr3_aa: CASRASTNTGELFF
v_call: TRBV5-1
d_call: -
j_call: TRBJ2-2
clone_size: few

cdr3_nt: TGTGCCAGCAGACCTAGCGGGGGGGCCTACAATGAGCAGTTCTTC
cdr3_aa: CASRPSGGAYNEQFF
v_call: TRBV3-1
d_call: TRBD2
j_call: TRBJ2-1
clone_size: few

cdr3_nt: TGCAGCGTTGACGGGGGGGATACGCAGTATTTT
cdr3_aa: CSVDGGDTQYF
v_call: TRBV29-1
d_call: TRBD2
j_call: TRBJ2-3
clone_size: many

cdr3_nt: TGTGCCAGCAGGGGGAGGACAGGGAGGAACACTGAAGCTTTCTTT
cdr3_aa: CASRGRTGRNTEAFF
v_call: TRBV12-3/TRBV12-4
d_call: TRBD1
j_call: TRBJ1-1
clone_size: few

cdr3_nt: TGTGCCGCGTTACAGGGGGCGAGTGGCTACACCTTC
cdr3_aa: CAALQGASGYTF
v_call: TRBV6-5
d_call: TRBD1
j_call: TRBJ1-2
clone_size: few

cdr3_nt: TGTGCCAGCAGCTTAGCTGGTTACGATACGCAGTATTTT
cdr3_aa: CASSLAGYDTQYF
v_call: TRBV7-9
d_call: -
j_call: TRBJ2-3
clone_size: few

cdr3_nt: TGTGCCACCAGCAGAGATCTTACAGGGATCTATGGCTACACCTTC
cdr3_aa: CATSRDLTGIYGYTF
v_call: TRBV15
d_call: -
j_call: TRBJ1-2
clone_size: few

cdr3_nt: TGTGCCACTATGGGACAGGGTTATGAAAAACTGTTTTTT
cdr3_aa: CATMGQGYEKLFF
v_call: TRBV2
d_call: TRBD1
j_call: TRBJ1-4
clone_size: -

cdr3_nt: TGCAGCGTTGAATATGGGGGTCGGAACACTGAAGCTTTCTTT
cdr3_aa: CSVEYGGRNTEAFF
v_call: TRBV29-1
d_call: -
j_call: TRBJ1-1
clone_size: few

cdr3_nt: TGTGCCAGCAGCCCCCAGTGGGGGCTTTCCTCCTACGAGCAGTACTTC
cdr3_aa: CASSPQWGLSSYEQYF
v_call: TRBV9
d_call: -
j_call: TRBJ2-7
clone_size: -

cdr3_nt: TGTGCCAGCAGCCCTTATGAAGCTTTCTTT
cdr3_aa: CASSPYEAFF
v_call: TRBV7-8
d_call: -
j_call: TRBJ1-1
clone_size: many

cdr3_nt: TGTGCCAGCAGCTCCGGGGGGCGGCCCCAGCATTTT
cdr3_aa: CASSSGGRPQHF
v_call: TRBV7-9
d_call: -
j_call: TRBJ1-5
clone_size: -

cdr3_nt: TGTGCCAGCAGTTCCCTAGGCGGGAACACAGATACGCAGTATTTT
cdr3_aa: CASSSLGGNTDTQYF
v_call: TRBV28
d_call: -
j_call: TRBJ2-3
clone_size: -

cdr3_nt: TGCAGTGCTTATCCCTTGCGTAGCAGCAATCAGCCCCAGCATTTT
cdr3_aa: CSAYPLRSSNQPQHF
v_call: TRBV20-1
d_call: -
j_call: TRBJ1-5
clone_size: -

cdr3_nt: TGTGCCAGCAGCTTACGGACAGGGGTGCAGCCCCAGCATTTT
cdr3_aa: CASSLRTGVQPQHF
v_call: TRBV5-7
d_call: TRBD1
j_call: TRBJ1-5
clone_size: -

cdr3_nt: TGTGCCAGCAGCTACCGACAGGGAATGGCTGGGGCCAACGTCCTGACTTTC
cdr3_aa: CASSYRQGMAGANVLTF
v_call: TRBV7-9
d_call: TRBD1
j_call: TRBJ2-6
clone_size: few

cdr3_nt: -
cdr3_aa: CARVATGTSYEQYF
v_call: TRBV21-1
d_call: -
j_call: TRBJ2-7
clone_size: -